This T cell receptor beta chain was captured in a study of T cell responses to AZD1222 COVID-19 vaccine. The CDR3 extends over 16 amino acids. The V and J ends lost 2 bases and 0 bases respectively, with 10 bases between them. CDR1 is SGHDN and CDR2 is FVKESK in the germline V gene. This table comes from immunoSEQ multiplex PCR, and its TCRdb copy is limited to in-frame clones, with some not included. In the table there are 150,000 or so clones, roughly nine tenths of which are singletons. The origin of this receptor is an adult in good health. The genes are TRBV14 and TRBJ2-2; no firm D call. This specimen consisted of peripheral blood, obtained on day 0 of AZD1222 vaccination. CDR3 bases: TGTGCCAGCAGCCAAAGGGAACGCGCGAACACCGGGGAGCTGTTTTTT. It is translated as CASSQRERANTGELFF.